The 8 T cell receptor beta chains given below trace back to one sample, sequenced in a study of blood T cells in healthy people across ages. A sample-barcoded 5' primer and a J-beta primer mix were used in a second PCR of about 7 to 11 cycles. MiXCR, applied by TCRdb to the 5' RACE reads, yields one record per CDR3 protein. This sample yields about 620,000 distinct CDR3 sequences, of which over 40% are seen a single time; roughly 14% belongs to the top ten. Sequences were obtained from blood. These receptors originate from a woman aged 80 or over in good health.

This chain joins TRBV12-3 or TRBV12-4 and TRBJ2-5; the D gene is possibly TRBD2 (6 bases). The CDR3 spans 14 residues. Trimming stripped 8 bases from V and 1 base from J, with 14 bases between. The CDR3 region is CASLGGASQETQYF. CDR3 nucleotide sequence: TGTGCCAGCCTGGGCGGGGCCTCCCAAGAGACCCAGTACTTC.

The V and J genes are TRBV7-9 and TRBJ2-5; D remains unclear. V lost 1 base, J lost 11 bases, and 14 bases lay in between. The CDR3 loop spans 13 amino acids. Per germline, CDR1 SEHNR and CDR2 FQNEAQ (reference sequence). The CDR3 DNA follows: TGTGCCAGCAGCTTAGTAGTGGGGTTAGAGCAGTACTTC. It specifies CASSLVVGLEQYF.

Notes on this clonotype: A read error is possible here, since a much larger clone lies one base away. The chain uses TRBV20-1 and TRBJ2-1; TRBD1 matches 8 bases. Trimming took 5 bases from V and 1 from J; bases not matched to a gene: 7. CDR3 length: 15 residues. Per germline, CDR1 DFQATT and CDR2 SNEGSKA (reference sequence). The CDR3 bases are TGCAGTGCTTGGACTCGACAGGGGTCCTACAATGAGCAGTTCTTC. Its protein is CSAWTRQGSYNEQFF.

This clonotype was counted a few times. Possible read error: a much larger clone is one base away. The chain employs TRBV6-5 and TRBJ1-4; TRBD1 is a possible D gene (6 bases). Germline CDR1 reads MNHEY; CDR2 reads SVGAGI. The CDR3 covers 14 residues. The CDR3 DNA reads TGTGCCAGCAGTGACTCGAGGGGGAATGAAAAACTGTTTTTT. Translating it yields CASSDSRGNEKLFF.

The table lists this clonotype with a count of one. The chain employs TRBV4-1 and TRBJ1-1; no clear D. The CDR3 loop spans 16 amino acids. The ends were cut back, 3 bases at V and 8 bases at J, with 22 bases in the middle. Germline CDR1 reads MGHRA; CDR2 reads YSYEKL. The CDR3 spells CASSQDTERHSSEAFF. The CDR3 DNA sequence: TGCGCCAGCAGCCAGGATACGGAACGGCACTCCTCGGAAGCTTTCTTT.

In nucleotides, the CDR3 is TGTGCCAGCAGCCCCTCGGTTAGCGGGAGAGGCGATACGCAGTATTTT. This translates into CASSPSVSGRGDTQYF. J is TRBJ2-3 and V is TRBV7-9, with 9 bases identical to TRBD2. With V trimmed by 5 bases and J by 6 bases, 12 bases remained unmatched. Germline CDR1 reads SEHNR; CDR2 reads FQNEAQ (reference sequence). This CDR3 is 16 amino acids long.

This clonotype occurred a few times. This chain connects TRBV15 to TRBJ1-2; unclear D gene. V gave up 5 bases and J gave up 6 bases, with 16 bases separating them. The CDR3 covers 14 residues. Per germline, CDR1 LNHNV and CDR2 YYDKDF (reference sequence). CDR3 protein: CATSVEGRTDGYTF. The CDR3 bases are TGTGCCACCAGCGTCGAAGGCCGTACCGATGGCTACACCTTC.

This clonotype was detected many times. The chain has TRBV7-9 and TRBJ2-1; D is unclear. The CDR3 runs 13 residues. Germline CDR1 SEHNR, CDR2 FQNEAQ (reference sequence). V shed 5 bases and J shed 9 bases, with 14 bases lying between them. This CDR3 is CASSRNPLGEQFF. DNA of the CDR3: TGTGCCAGCAGCCGAAACCCTTTGGGTGAGCAGTTCTTC.